This section outlines one T cell receptor beta chain sequence together with its context. This entry is derived from a study of beta chain features in type 1 diabetes. Since all of the isolated RNA was reverse transcribed, expressed TCRB transcripts were what got sequenced. Here immunoSEQ multiplex PCR was the method, and the copy in TCRdb shows in-frame clones only, minus some. The table shows hundreds of thousands of clones, with 9.6% occurring only once. After removal of 6 bases from V and 7 bases from J, the junction contained 10 bases not matched to a gene. CDR3 size: 14 residues. Germline V gives CDR1 SEHNR, CDR2 FQNEAQ (reference sequence).

The chain joins TRBV7-9 to TRBJ2-5; 8 bases match TRBD2. The source of this sequence is a woman aged 18-35 years in good health. The specimen was naive CD4+ T cells from blood. The CDR3 bases are TGTGCCAGCAGGGCGGGGGGCCAGTCGGGGACCCAGTACTTC. This codes for CASRAGGQSGTQYF.